Listed below are T cell receptor delta chains from one sample, sequenced in a study of Vδ1+ human thymocytes. TCRdb re-processed the multiplex PCR reads via CATT. The sample has under 25,000 delta-chain clones; approximately 30% are singletons. The source material was Vdelta1+ gamma-delta thymocytes from the thymus. The receptors were gathered from a boy less than two years old who had congenital heart surgery. CDR3s include the opening cysteine and the closing phenylalanine or tryptophan. A D gene is named only where the DNA matches it firmly. Rows give clone size only sometimes, using once, few, many, or a class for an expanded clone.

J: TRDJ3
size: few
V: TRDV1
D: -
DNA: TGTGCTCTTGGGGAACCTCGTCCTAGTCTCCTGCCTAAGGGCTCCTGGGACACCCGACAGATGTTTTTC
CDR3: CALGEPRPSLLPKGSWDTRQMFF

J: TRDJ1
size: -
V: TRDV1
D: -
DNA: TGTGCCCTCTACACCGATAAACTCATCTTT
CDR3: CALYTDKLIF

J: TRDJ1
size: many
V: TRDV1
D: -
DNA: TGTGCTCTTGGGGCTTGGGAACATGGGGCCGGGTACACCGATAAACTCATCTTT
CDR3: CALGAWEHGAGYTDKLIF

J: TRDJ1
size: once
V: TRDV2
D: TRDD3
DNA: TGTGCCTGGTGGGGGATGGGCGATAAACTCATCTTT
CDR3: CAWWGMGDKLIF

J: TRDJ1
size: many
V: TRDV1
D: TRDD3
DNA: TGTGCTCTTGGGGAAAGTGGATGTACTGGGGGATACGTGAAACTCATCTTT
CDR3: CALGESGCTGGYVKLIF

J: TRDJ1
size: -
V: TRDV1
D: -
DNA: TGTGCTCTTGGGGAAGGTTGGGGCCTACTTATGTTACGGACTCTCAACACCGATAAACTCATCTTT
CDR3: CALGEGWGLLMLRTLNTDKLIF

J: TRDJ1
size: -
V: TRDV1
D: -
DNA: TGTGCTCTTGGGGAAAGGCCCCCCCTTCCATCCGTGGGGGACTACGCCGATAAACTCATCTTT
CDR3: CALGERPPLPSVGDYADKLIF

J: TRDJ1
size: -
V: TRDV1
D: -
DNA: TGTGCTCTTGGGGAACTTAGTCCCGACTGGGAGATCAGCACCGATAAACTCATCTTT
CDR3: CALGELSPDWEISTDKLIF

J: TRDJ1
size: -
V: TRDV1
D: -
DNA: TGTGCTCTTGGGGAACTTCTGTACCGGTACACCGATAAACTCATCTTT
CDR3: CALGELLYRYTDKLIF

J: TRDJ1
size: few
V: TRDV1
D: TRDD3
DNA: TGTGCTCTTGGGGCACCTACGCCTTGCCAGAGCCAAGGGGGATACGGGGGTAAACTCATCTTT
CDR3: CALGAPTPCQSQGGYGGKLIF

J: TRDJ1
size: few
V: TRDV1
D: -
DNA: TGTGCTCTTGGGGAAAGGTCCTACGAGGGTGGCCCTCTACCCGATAAACTCATCTTT
CDR3: CALGERSYEGGPLPDKLIF

J: TRDJ1
size: medium-sized
V: TRDV1
D: -
DNA: TGTGCTCTTGGGGACACTCCCCGGGAGGGGCTGCGGACCGATAAACTCATCTTT
CDR3: CALGDTPREGLRTDKLIF

J: TRDJ1
size: few
V: TRDV1
D: TRDD2
DNA: TGTGCTCTTGGGGAAATGGGTATGGGTCCTTCCTACGTCTGGGCCGATAAACTCATCTTT
CDR3: CALGEMGMGPSYVWADKLIF

J: TRDJ1
size: -
V: TRDV2
D: TRDD3
DNA: TGTGCCTGCGGGATTTGCTACTGGGGGATCCCCTTTGATAAACTCATCTTT
CDR3: CACGICYWGIPFDKLIF

J: TRDJ1
size: -
V: TRDV1
D: TRDD3
DNA: TGTGCTCTTGGGGACCAAGAACCAGAGCTTCCGCCTCGGGTGGACTGGGGGACAAGGAGGTACACCGATAAACTCATCTTT
CDR3: CALGDQEPELPPRVDWGTRRYTDKLIF

J: TRDJ1
size: few
V: TRDV1
D: TRDD3
DNA: TGTGCTCTTGGGACTGACCCTGGGGGATACCCCGGCGATAAACTCATCTTT
CDR3: CALGTDPGGYPGDKLIF

J: TRDJ1
size: -
V: TRDV1
D: TRDD3
DNA: TGTGCTCTTGGGGAACCCAGACTACGGGGATACGCTTTGGGCACCGATAAACTCATCTTT
CDR3: CALGEPRLRGYALGTDKLIF

J: TRDJ1
size: -
V: TRDV1
D: -
DNA: TGTGCTCTTGGGGATACTCCAACTACGTCCGATAAACTCATCTTT
CDR3: CALGDTPTTSDKLIF

J: TRDJ1
size: many
V: TRDV1
D: TRDD3
DNA: TGTGCTCTTGGGGCACCATTCCTTTGGGGGATACGCTCCGATAAACTCATCTTT
CDR3: CALGAPFLWGIRSDKLIF

J: TRDJ1
size: -
V: TRDV1
D: TRDD3
DNA: TGTGCTCTTGGGAACTACCCGTACGTGGGGGATTCCCCGTACACCGATAAACTCATCTTT
CDR3: CALGNYPYVGDSPYTDKLIF

J: TRDJ1
size: -
V: TRDV1
D: -
DNA: TGTGCCCTTGGGCCCACCCCCTGGGTTCCGGAACTCGGGTACACCGATAAACTCATCTTT
CDR3: CALGPTPWVPELGYTDKLIF

J: TRDJ1
size: medium-sized
V: TRDV1
D: TRDD3
DNA: TGTGCTCTTGGGACCACCCTACGTACTGGGGGAGTAACCGATAAACTCATCTTT
CDR3: CALGTTLRTGGVTDKLIF